This T cell receptor (beta chain) is from a study of technical replicates of blood from several donors. The V and J ends lost 5 bases and 5 bases respectively, with 11 bases between them. CDR1 and CDR2 (germline): MDHEN, SYDVKM. This CDR3 has 13 amino acids. Method: immunoSEQ multiplex PCR; TCRdb's copy keeps in-frame clones and lacks some. This sample carries roughly 72,000 clones, 95% to 98% of them seen once, and the ten largest clones take about 0.3%. This receptor was taken from a human donor in good health. The sequenced sample was T cells isolated from PBMCs. This chain links TRBV28 with TRBJ2-3; D gene uncertain. The CDR3 sequence: CASSQMPGDTQYF. The DNA of the CDR3 is TGTGCCAGCAGTCAAATGCCAGGAGATACGCAGTATTTT.